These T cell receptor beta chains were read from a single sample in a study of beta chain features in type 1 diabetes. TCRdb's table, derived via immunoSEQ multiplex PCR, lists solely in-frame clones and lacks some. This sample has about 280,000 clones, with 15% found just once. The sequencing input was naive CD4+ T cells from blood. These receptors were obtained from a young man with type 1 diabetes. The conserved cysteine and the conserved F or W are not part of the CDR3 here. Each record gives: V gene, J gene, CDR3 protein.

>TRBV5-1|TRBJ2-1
ASSESGTSLEQF
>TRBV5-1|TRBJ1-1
ASSLGQGIDTEAF
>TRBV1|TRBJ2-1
TSSRTLIAGEWDEQF
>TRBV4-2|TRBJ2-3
ASSQDPPGLAGTDTQY
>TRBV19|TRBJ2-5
ASSTVAGSAETQY
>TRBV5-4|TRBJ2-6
ASTVAGGPSGANVLT
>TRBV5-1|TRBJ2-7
ASSLRQAHEQY
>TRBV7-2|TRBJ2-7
ASSLQYEQY
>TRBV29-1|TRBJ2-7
SAKTSGTYEQY
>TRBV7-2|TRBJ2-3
ASSFIAAAGTDTQY
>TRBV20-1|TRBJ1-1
SAKGDRAAF
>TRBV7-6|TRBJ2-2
ASTTDLAGGRPGELF
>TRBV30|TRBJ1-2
AWTGYYGYT
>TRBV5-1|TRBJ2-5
ASSSELRETQY
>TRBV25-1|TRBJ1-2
ASSDPTGGNYGYT
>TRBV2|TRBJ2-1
ASSDNRLARNEQF
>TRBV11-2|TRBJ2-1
ASSPWDRGNEQF
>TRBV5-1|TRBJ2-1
ASSLSTGLQF
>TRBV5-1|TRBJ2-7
ASSFRSGDEQY
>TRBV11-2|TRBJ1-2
ASSLLQDNYGYT
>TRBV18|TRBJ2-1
ASSPRTEGYNEQF
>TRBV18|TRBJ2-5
ASSSVKTSGSQETQY
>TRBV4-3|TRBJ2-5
ASSQTRGQETQY
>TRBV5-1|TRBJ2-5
ASSLDRTLGRGETQY
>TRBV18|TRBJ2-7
ASSPTGKGADEQY
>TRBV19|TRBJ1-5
ASSKGQGYGNQPQH
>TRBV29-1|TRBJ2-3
SVLVHGGFPY
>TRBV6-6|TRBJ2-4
ASSYVLGQGRNIQY
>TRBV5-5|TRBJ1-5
ASSLGRAQPQH
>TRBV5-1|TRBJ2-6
ASSLQPGQGTGANVLT
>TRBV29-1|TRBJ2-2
SVGPGQGRTGELF
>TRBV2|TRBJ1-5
ASSETGNSNQPQH
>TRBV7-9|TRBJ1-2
ASSQYRGETAKGYT
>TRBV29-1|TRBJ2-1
SVSGRITYNEQF